This T cell receptor (beta chain) originates from a study of blood T cell dynamics during melanoma immunotherapy. Study details: Patients with metastatic melanoma got pembrolizumab or nivolumab-ipilimumab as first-line care. Findings and limits, study-wide: The study could not tell melanoma-specific clones from general immune activation.

There are 18 residues in the CDR3. Trimming took 0 bases from V and 4 from J; bases not matched to a gene: 13. Germline values: CDR1 SGHTA, CDR2 FQGNSA. Time point described: week 3, after first cycle of checkpoint inhibitor. Samples come from before therapy and from week 3 after the first blockade cycle. The protocol was immunoSEQ multiplex PCR, while the TCRdb copy is restricted to in-frame clones and leaves out a portion. The table lists 11,000 or so clones, 80% to 85% of them singletons, with less than 20% in the top ten. The table lists this clone with a count of one. Its antigen is unidentified. The rearrangement joins TRBV7-2 to TRBJ2-7; 9 bases map to TRBD2. The sequence derives from a human donor with melanoma. Sample: blood, taken from a patient treated with checkpoint blockade. The CDR3 DNA reads TGTGCCAGCAGCTTAGCCGGCGGGGGGGCAGGTTCACGGTACGAGCAGTACTTC. Its translation: CASSLAGGGAGSRYEQYF.